Shown below are 30 T cell receptor beta chains from a single sample sequenced in a study of blood T cell repertoires in COVID-19. TCRdb's table, derived via immunoSEQ multiplex PCR, lists solely in-frame clones and lacks some. The profile shows approximately 99,000 clones, 79% of them singletons. Sequenced material: peripheral blood. These receptors were taken from a woman older than 75 with active or convalescent COVID-19.

This clone was found a few times. This chain connects TRBV27 to TRBJ2-3; the match to TRBD2 covers 10 bases. Germline V lookup: CDR1 MNHEY, CDR2 SMNVEV (reference sequence). Trimming cost V 5 bases and J 8 bases; bases outside gene matches: 13. The CDR3 contains 16 residues. The chain's CDR3 is CASSRKEREGGSTQYF. The CDR3 DNA is TGTGCCAGCAGTAGAAAGGAGCGGGAGGGTGGCAGTACGCAGTATTTT.

J is TRBJ2-2 and V is TRBV6-5; 8 bases are a match to TRBD1. Germline CDR1 MNHEY, CDR2 SVGAGI. After removal of 6 bases from V and 1 base from J, the junction contained 4 bases not matched to a gene. The length of the CDR3 is 15 residues. CDR3 DNA sequence: TGTGCCAGCAGGCAGACAGGGGTGAACACCGGGGAGCTGTTTTTT. Protein sequence: CASRQTGVNTGELFF.

The rearrangement links TRBV28 to TRBJ2-7; 10 nucleotides align to TRBD1. Germline CDR1 reads MDHEN; CDR2 reads SYDVKM. The CDR3 extends over 15 amino acids. The ends lost 4 bases at V and 9 bases at J; junction bases unmatched: 12. This CDR3 reads CASSSQWGQGSVQYF. Here the CDR3 DNA reads TGTGCCAGCAGTTCCCAGTGGGGACAGGGGAGTGTGCAGTACTTC. The full variable domain, rest sourced from reference TRBV28 and TRBJ2-7, is DVKVTQSSRYLVKRTGEKVFLECVQDMDHENMFWYRQDPGLGLRLIYFSYDVKMKEKGDIPEGYSVSREKKERFSLILESASTNQTSMYLCASSSQWGQGSVQYFGPGTRLTVT.

This sequence joins TRBV9 and TRBJ2-2, with 8 bases fitting TRBD1. This CDR3 is built from 14 residues. CDR1 and CDR2 (germline): SGDLS, YYNGEE. After removal of 3 bases from V and 4 bases from J, the junction contained 2 bases not matched to a gene. This chain's CDR3 is CASSAGGPTGELFF. CDR3 DNA: TGTGCCAGCAGCGCAGGGGGCCCCACCGGGGAGCTGTTTTTT.

The gene calls are TRBV9 and TRBJ2-1; 8 bases match TRBD1. This CDR3 is 18 amino acids long. V was pared by 0 bases and J by 3 bases, with 11 bases of the junction left unmatched. The germline V gene encodes CDR1 SGDLS and CDR2 YYNGEE. The CDR3 protein is CASSVEPMGGQDYNEQFF. CDR3 DNA sequence: TGTGCCAGCAGCGTAGAGCCAATGGGGGGACAGGACTACAATGAGCAGTTCTTC.

The J gene is TRBJ2-1, the V gene TRBV7-9; 7 nucleotides align to TRBD2. The CDR3 totals 18 residues. Germline V CDR1 and CDR2: SEHNR, FQNEAQ (reference sequence). V was clipped by 4 bases and J by 0 bases; unmatched bases: 12. The CDR3 DNA reads as TGTGCCAGCAGCTCCCGGGGTAGCGGGTCGAGCTCCTACAATGAGCAGTTCTTC. It is translated as CASSSRGSGSSSYNEQFF.

This clone was counted only a few times. The chain combines TRBV7-3 with TRBJ2-1; D remains unclear. V dropped 9 bases and J dropped 0 bases, with 6 bases sitting between them. The germline CDR1 and CDR2 sequences are SGHTA and FQGTGA. The CDR3 extends over 12 amino acids. The CDR3 bases are TGTGCCAGACCTACCTCCTACAATGAGCAGTTCTTC. The encoded protein is CARPTSYNEQFF.

The J gene is TRBJ2-5, the V gene TRBV11-2; the D gene is possibly TRBD1 (6 bases). V shed 2 bases and J shed 3 bases, with 10 bases lying between them. The CDR3 totals 14 residues. The germline V gene encodes CDR1 SGHAT and CDR2 FQNNGV. The DNA of the CDR3 is TGTGCCAGCAGCTTAACAGGGTTCGAAGAGACCCAGTACTTC. Translation gives CASSLTGFEETQYF. The full variable domain, its missing parts supplied by reference TRBV11-2 and TRBJ2-5, is EAGVAQSPRYKIIEKRQSVAFWCNPISGHATLYWYQQILGQGPKLLIQFQNNGVVDDSQLPKDRFSAERLKGVDSTLKIQPAKLEDSAVYLCASSLTGFEETQYFGPGTRLLVL.

This clone showed up just once. A read error may produce the germline difference seen at one junction end. V and J are TRBV5-1 and TRBJ2-1; 10 positions match TRBD2. Germline CDR1 is SGHRS and CDR2 is YFSETQ. The CDR3 contains 16 residues. DNA for the CDR3: TGTGCCAGCAGCGTCGCTAGCGGGAGTTCCTACAATGAGCAGTTCTTC. Translation: CASSVASGSSYNEQFF.

The sample holds a few counts of this clone. In nucleotides, the CDR3 is TGTGCCAGCAGCTTAGGGACATACGTGGAGCTGTTTTTT. This encodes CASSLGTYVELFF. The rearrangement joins TRBV7-9 to TRBJ2-2; perhaps TRBD1 as D (5 bases). This CDR3 is 13 amino acids long. Germline CDR1 SEHNR, CDR2 FQNEAQ (reference sequence). Deletions cut 1 base from V and 10 bases from J, with 10 bases between.

V gene TRBV19 combines with J gene TRBJ2-1; 9 bases line up with TRBD1. J gave up 0 bases and V 3 bases, and 6 bases lay outside the gene matches. Per the germline V gene, CDR1 is LNHDA and CDR2 is SQIVND (reference sequence). This CDR3 contains 17 residues. The CDR3 region has the DNA TGTGCCAGTAGTATCAGGACAGGGGAAGGCTCCTACAATGAGCAGTTCTTC. Protein product: CASSIRTGEGSYNEQFF. The full variable domain, rest sourced from reference TRBV19 and TRBJ2-1, is DGGITQSPKYLFRKEGQNVTLSCEQNLNHDAMYWYRQDPGQGLRLIYYSQIVNDFQKGDIAEGYSVSREKKESFPLTVTSAQKNPTAFYLCASSIRTGEGSYNEQFFGPGTRLTVL.

The chain couples TRBV5-6 to TRBJ2-1; 8 nucleotides line up with TRBD2. The CDR3 has 18 amino acids. Trimming at V came to 0 bases and at J to 3 bases, leaving 11 bases not matched to a gene. Germline CDR1 is SGHDT and CDR2 is YYEEEE. Here the CDR3 reads CASSLVVLVGRDYNEQFF. The CDR3 DNA is TGTGCCAGCAGCTTGGTCGTTTTGGTCGGGAGGGACTACAATGAGCAGTTCTTC.

The chain couples TRBV6-5 to TRBJ2-1, with D possibly TRBD1 on 6 matching bases. This CDR3 has 16 residues. Trimming removed 2 bases at V and 6 bases at J, with 17 bases between. The germline V gene encodes CDR1 MNHEY and CDR2 SVGAGI. The CDR3 sequence: CASSYARPLGANEQFF. The CDR3 DNA is TGTGCCAGCAGTTACGCCCGGCCCTTGGGGGCCAATGAGCAGTTCTTC.

The V gene is TRBV5-1, the J gene TRBJ1-3; 7 positions match TRBD1. The CDR3 is 14 residues long. The V and J ends lost 7 bases and 6 bases, in that order; junction bases with no gene match: 10. CDR1 and CDR2 (germline): SGHRS, YFSETQ. CDR3 in amino acids: CASAEQGTSNTIYF. The CDR3 coding sequence is TGCGCCAGCGCCGAACAGGGGACATCAAACACCATATATTTT.

This chain connects TRBV14 to TRBJ2-1, with D tentatively TRBD2 (7 bases). Trimming shortened V by 2 bases and J by 4 bases, and 18 bases separated the two germline ends. This CDR3 region has 17 residues. Germline CDR1 and CDR2: SGHDN and FVKESK. This CDR3 is CASSQYRGRAQYNEQFF. The CDR3 coding sequence is TGTGCCAGCAGCCAATATAGGGGGAGGGCCCAGTACAATGAGCAGTTCTTC. Drawing the rest from reference TRBV14 and TRBJ2-1, the complete variable domain is EAGVTQFPSHSVIEKGQTVTLRCDPISGHDNLYWYRRVMGKEIKFLLHFVKESKQDESGMPNNRFLAERTGGTYSTLKVQPAELEDSGVYFCASSQYRGRAQYNEQFFGPGTRLTVL.

The rearrangement links TRBV9 to TRBJ1-2; 10 bases agree with TRBD1. V was clipped by 4 bases and J by 7 bases; unmatched bases: 4. Germline loops: CDR1 SGDLS, CDR2 YYNGEE. The CDR3 is 13 residues long. Here the CDR3 reads CASSLRQGAGYTF. In DNA, the CDR3 is TGTGCCAGCAGCTTACGACAGGGGGCTGGCTACACCTTC.

This sequence joins TRBV2 and TRBJ1-3, with 7 bases lining up with TRBD1. The CDR3 spans 14 residues. Losses at the gene ends were 5 bases for V and 2 bases for J; bases not matched to a gene: 3. CDR1 is SNHLY and CDR2 is FYNNEI in the germline V gene. The CDR3 is CASSPDRAGNTIYF. The CDR3 coding sequence is TGTGCCAGCAGTCCCGACAGGGCTGGAAACACCATATATTTT.

The gene calls are TRBV27 and TRBJ1-2, with 9 positions matching TRBD1. The CDR3 consists of 18 residues. The germline V gene has CDR1 MNHEY and CDR2 SMNVEV (reference sequence). Germline trimming cut 4 bases from V and 3 bases from J; bases unmatched to any gene: 15. The CDR3: CASSYNRQPGQGHYGYTF. The CDR3, as DNA: TGTGCCAGCAGTTACAACCGCCAACCCGGACAGGGGCACTATGGCTACACCTTC.

The chain recombines TRBV4-2 with TRBJ1-5; 8 bases are shared with TRBD1. This CDR3 is built from 17 residues. J was trimmed by 3 bases and V by 4 bases; bases with no gene match: 11. Germline lookup yields CDR1 LGHNA and CDR2 YNFKEQ. CDR3: CASSRGTGGQDNQPQHF. CDR3 coding DNA: TGTGCCAGCAGCCGAGGTACTGGGGGACAGGACAATCAGCCCCAGCATTTT.

The CDR3 coding sequence is TGTGCCACCAGCAGAGTGAACCAGACCTACAATGAGCAGTTCTTC. Translation: CATSRVNQTYNEQFF. The genes are TRBV15 and TRBJ2-1; D remains unclear. V was cut by 1 base and J by 2 bases, with 9 bases left in between. This CDR3 spans 15 amino acids. Germline V gene lookup returns CDR1 LNHNV and CDR2 YYDKDF (reference sequence).

This clone was found a few times. The chain joins TRBV11-2 to TRBJ2-5, with D possibly matching TRBD1 (6 bases). The germline CDR1 and CDR2 sequences are SGHAT and FQNNGV. The V gene lost 5 bases and the J gene lost 5 bases, with 12 bases spanning the gap. The CDR3 is 13 residues long. In DNA form, the CDR3 reads TGTGCCAGCAGCACCGACAGGCGGGAGACCCAGTACTTC. Residues: CASSTDRRETQYF.

This clone is a singleton in its sample. This chain links TRBV28 with TRBJ2-4; possible D gene TRBD1, 9 bases. This CDR3 is built from 14 residues. Germline V CDR1 and CDR2: MDHEN, SYDVKM. Trimming cost V 7 bases and J 9 bases, with 19 bases left between them. The CDR3 DNA reads TGTGCCAGCACCCGGGGGGGACAGGGAGGCATTCAGTACTTC. It codes for CASTRGGQGGIQYF.

This chain joins TRBV28 and TRBJ2-7, with D perhaps TRBD1 (6 bases). This CDR3 contains 15 residues. CDR1 and CDR2 (germline): MDHEN, SYDVKM. Trimming stripped 6 bases from V and 0 bases from J, with 15 bases between. CDR3 in amino acids: CASRLGAPASYEQYF. The CDR3 DNA follows: TGTGCCAGCAGGCTGGGGGCGCCCGCCTCCTACGAGCAGTACTTC.

The chain has TRBV5-8 and TRBJ2-7; TRBD2 matches at 10 bases. Germline lookup yields CDR1 SGHTS and CDR2 YDEGEE. The CDR3 covers 15 residues. V shed 2 bases, J shed 7 bases, and the junction held 9 bases outside the gene matches. In DNA form, the CDR3 reads TGTGCCAGCAGCTTTATGATAGCGGGAGGAGGTGAGCAGTACTTC. Translating it yields CASSFMIAGGGEQYF.

This clone was observed a handful of times. The DNA for the CDR3 is TGTGCCAGCAGCTTTGTCGGGGACACTAACACCGGGGAGCTGTTTTTT. Translating it yields CASSFVGDTNTGELFF. The rearrangement uses TRBV5-5 and TRBJ2-2, with D possibly being TRBD1 (6 bases). The CDR3 totals 16 residues. CDR1 is SGHKS and CDR2 is YYEKEE in the germline V gene (reference sequence). Trimming pared 2 bases from V and 2 bases from J, leaving 13 bases between.

In nucleotides, the CDR3 is TGCGCCAGCAGCCAAGAGCTCAGGGTTTCACCCCTCCACTTT. Its translation: CASSQELRVSPLHF. This chain joins TRBV4-3 and TRBJ1-6; maybe TRBD1 (5 bases). The CDR3 length is 14 residues. CDR1 is LGHNA and CDR2 is YSLEER in the germline V gene. The germline V and J ends were trimmed by 0 bases and 9 bases, with 9 bases remaining between them.

With regard to this clone: At one of its ends the junction is not consistent with the germline gene, which may arise from a read error. The rearrangement uses TRBV5-1 and TRBJ2-3; tentative D call: TRBD2 (6 bases). Germline CDR1 and CDR2: SGHRS and YFSETQ. The CDR3 is 16 residues long. The CDR3 DNA sequence: TGTGCCAGCAGCTTGGCCGGGGGAGGAACGCCAGATACGCAGTATTTT. Residues: CASSLAGGGTPDTQYF.

V and J are TRBV4-2 and TRBJ2-4, with D perhaps matching TRBD1 (5 bases). The ends were cut back, 3 bases at V and 1 base at J, with 16 bases in the middle. Germline-derived CDR1 and CDR2 are LGHNA and YNFKEQ. CDR3 length equals 17 residues. Here the CDR3 reads CASSHDVGRVAKNIQYF. The CDR3 coding sequence is TGTGCCAGCAGCCATGATGTGGGCAGGGTGGCCAAAAACATTCAGTACTTC.

The gene calls are TRBV28 and TRBJ2-7; 10 nucleotides align to TRBD1. The V and J ends lost 1 base and 2 bases, in that order; junction bases with no gene match: 14. CDR1 MDHEN and CDR2 SYDVKM come from the germline V gene. This CDR3 spans 19 amino acids. CDR3 nucleotides: TGTGCCAGCAGTTTATCTCTAGGGGACAGGGGCCTTAGGGCCTACGAGCAGTACTTC. Amino acids: CASSLSLGDRGLRAYEQYF.

This sequence joins TRBV9 and TRBJ2-1, with D possibly TRBD1 on 6 matching bases. The V gene lost 4 bases and the J gene lost 3 bases, with 11 bases spanning the gap. The CDR3 runs to 14 residues. CDR1 SGDLS and CDR2 YYNGEE come from the germline V gene. For the CDR3, the DNA is TGTGCCAGCAGCCCTACAGGGAGCTACAATGAGCAGTTCTTC. Translating it yields CASSPTGSYNEQFF.